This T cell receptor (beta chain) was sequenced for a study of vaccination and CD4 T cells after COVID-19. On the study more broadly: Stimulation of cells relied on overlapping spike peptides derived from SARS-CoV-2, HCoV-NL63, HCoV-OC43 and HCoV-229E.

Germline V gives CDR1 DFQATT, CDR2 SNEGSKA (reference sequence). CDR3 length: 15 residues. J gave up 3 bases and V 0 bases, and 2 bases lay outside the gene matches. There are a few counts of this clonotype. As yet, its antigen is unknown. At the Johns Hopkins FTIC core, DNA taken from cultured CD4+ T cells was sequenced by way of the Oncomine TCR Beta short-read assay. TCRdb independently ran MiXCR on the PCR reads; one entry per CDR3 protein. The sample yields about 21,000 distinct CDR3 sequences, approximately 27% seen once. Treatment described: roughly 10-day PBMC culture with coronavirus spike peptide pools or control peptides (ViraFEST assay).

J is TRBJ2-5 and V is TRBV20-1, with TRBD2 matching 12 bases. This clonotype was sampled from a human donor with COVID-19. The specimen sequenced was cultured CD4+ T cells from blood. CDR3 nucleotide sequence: TGCAGTGCTAGAGATCTAGCGGGGGGGAAAGAGACCCAGTACTTC. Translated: CSARDLAGGKETQYF.